A selection of T cell receptor beta chains follows, all from one sample in a study of T cells in Graves' hyperthyroidism and ophthalmopathy. TCRdb re-called the multiplex PCR reads with MiXCR, one entry per CDR3 protein. The sample includes hundreds of thousands of distinct CDR3 sequences, about 15% of them seen just once. The sequenced material came from blood. The receptors originated from a woman aged 40 to 55 with Graves' ophthalmopathy. CDR3s include the opening cysteine and the closing phenylalanine or tryptophan. The order of the fields is J gene, D gene, V gene, clone size, CDR3 protein, CDR3 DNA. The D gene is left open where the match is weak. Size tells how often a clone was seen (once, few, many) or the class of an expanded clone, and some rows leave it out.

J: TRBJ1-1; D: TRBD1; V: TRBV18; size: few; CDR3: CASSPRKGGVSEAFF; DNA: TGTGCCAGCTCACCACGGAAAGGGGGCGTCTCTGAAGCTTTCTTT
J: TRBJ2-7; D: TRBD1; V: TRBV6-2/TRBV6-3; size: many; CDR3: CASSQDRGRPLSYEQYF; DNA: TGTGCCAGCAGCCAGGACAGGGGGCGCCCCCTCTCCTACGAGCAGTACTTC
J: TRBJ1-6; D: -; V: TRBV28; size: -; CDR3: CASSLKVTPLHF; DNA: TGTGCCAGCAGTTTAAAAGTAACACCCCTCCACTTT
J: TRBJ2-7; D: TRBD2; V: TRBV10-3; size: few; CDR3: CAIKSTGGPGEQYF; DNA: TGTGCCATCAAATCGACGGGAGGGCCAGGCGAGCAGTACTTC
J: TRBJ1-5; D: -; V: TRBV20-1; size: -; CDR3: CSAHRNRENQPQHF; DNA: TGCAGTGCTCACAGGAACAGGGAAAATCAGCCCCAGCATTTT
J: TRBJ2-2; D: -; V: TRBV11-2; size: many; CDR3: CASSPVKGEVLFF; DNA: TGTGCCAGCAGCCCCGTGAAGGGTGAGGTGCTGTTTTTT
J: TRBJ1-5; D: -; V: TRBV19; size: many; CDR3: CASSNLGQPQHF; DNA: TGTGCCAGTAGTAACCTGGGTCAGCCCCAGCATTTT
J: TRBJ2-5; D: -; V: TRBV12-3/TRBV12-4; size: many; CDR3: CASSLVAETITQYF; DNA: TGTGCCAGCAGTTTAGTGGCGGAGACAATAACCCAGTACTTC
J: TRBJ2-7; D: TRBD1; V: TRBV5-1; size: few; CDR3: CASSRTGELHEQYF; DNA: TGCGCCAGCAGCCGGACAGGGGAATTACACGAGCAGTACTTC
J: TRBJ2-7; D: TRBD1; V: TRBV28; size: few; CDR3: CASAWDSYEQYF; DNA: TGTGCCAGCGCTTGGGACAGCTACGAGCAGTACTTC
J: TRBJ1-2; D: TRBD1; V: TRBV9; size: few; CDR3: CASSTSGTGSGYTF; DNA: TGTGCCAGCAGCACAAGCGGGACAGGGTCTGGCTACACCTTC
J: TRBJ2-7; D: -; V: TRBV29-1; size: few; CDR3: CRRGCDEQYF; DNA: TGCAGGCGCGGTTGCGACGAGCAGTACTTC
J: TRBJ2-7; D: -; V: TRBV28; size: -; CDR3: CASSFPHYEQYF; DNA: TGTGCCAGCAGTTTCCCCCATTACGAGCAGTACTTC
J: TRBJ2-7; D: TRBD1; V: TRBV11-2; size: many; CDR3: CASSPGSGTGTVEQYF; DNA: TGTGCCAGCAGCCCCGGCTCCGGGACAGGGACAGTAGAGCAGTACTTC
J: TRBJ2-7; D: -; V: TRBV7-8; size: many; CDR3: CASSQAGGEQYF; DNA: TGTGCCAGCAGCCAGGCAGGTGGCGAGCAGTACTTC
J: TRBJ1-1; D: -; V: TRBV7-4; size: -; CDR3: CASSPPEGPSGAFF; DNA: TGTGCCAGCAGCCCACCAGAAGGACCGTCTGGAGCTTTCTTT
J: TRBJ1-5; D: -; V: TRBV6-2/TRBV6-3; size: many; CDR3: CASSYGGWNQPQHF; DNA: TGTGCCAGCAGTTACGGGGGCTGGAATCAGCCCCAGCATTTT
J: TRBJ2-7; D: -; V: TRBV12-3/TRBV12-4; size: many; CDR3: CASSFELLEQYF; DNA: TGTGCCAGCAGTTTCGAGCTTTTGGAGCAGTACTTC
J: TRBJ2-7; D: TRBD2; V: TRBV10-1; size: many; CDR3: CASYEGMTSGAYEQYF; DNA: TGCGCCAGCTATGAGGGGATGACTAGCGGGGCCTACGAGCAGTACTTC
J: TRBJ2-7; D: TRBD2; V: TRBV27; size: many; CDR3: CASSSRLAGIGEQYF; DNA: TGTGCCAGCAGCTCCAGACTAGCGGGAATTGGCGAGCAGTACTTC
J: TRBJ2-5; D: -; V: TRBV5-5; size: few; CDR3: CASSTHVTQYF; DNA: TGTGCCAGCAGCACCCACGTGACCCAGTACTTC
J: TRBJ2-5; D: -; V: TRBV28; size: many; CDR3: CASSLGQLNQETQYF; DNA: TGTGCCAGCAGTTTGGGGCAGTTAAACCAAGAGACCCAGTACTTC
J: TRBJ1-3; D: -; V: TRBV15; size: many; CDR3: CATSRAGSAGNTIYF; DNA: TGTGCCACCAGCAGAGCAGGGAGCGCCGGAAACACCATATATTTT
J: TRBJ1-5; D: -; V: TRBV28; size: many; CDR3: CASSGSNQPQHF; DNA: TGTGCCAGCAGCGGAAGCAATCAGCCCCAGCATTTT
J: TRBJ1-5; D: TRBD1; V: TRBV20-1; size: many; CDR3: CSARAGTGGGGQPQHF; DNA: TGCAGTGCTAGAGCCGGGACAGGGGGCGGCGGACAGCCCCAGCATTTT
J: TRBJ2-7; D: -; V: TRBV13; size: many; CDR3: CASSSRAEQYF; DNA: TGTGCCAGCAGCTCACGGGCCGAGCAGTACTTC
J: TRBJ1-5; D: -; V: TRBV20-1; size: many; CDR3: CSAGAGNLGSNQPQHF; DNA: TGCAGTGCTGGGGCGGGGAACTTGGGAAGCAATCAGCCCCAGCATTTT
J: TRBJ1-2; D: -; V: TRBV27; size: many; CDR3: CASSFLPDTWGYGYTF; DNA: TGTGCCAGCAGTTTCCTCCCTGACACATGGGGATATGGCTACACCTTC
J: TRBJ1-3; D: -; V: TRBV15; size: -; CDR3: CATSRDPRSSGNTIYF; DNA: TGTGCCACCAGCAGAGATCCCAGATCATCTGGAAACACCATATATTTT
J: TRBJ1-2; D: TRBD1; V: TRBV5-1; size: -; CDR3: CASSSDRGKGYTF; DNA: TGCGCCAGCAGCTCGGACAGGGGTAAAGGCTACACCTTC
J: TRBJ1-3; D: -; V: TRBV2; size: many; CDR3: CASSEIGAGNTIYF; DNA: TGTGCCAGCAGTGAAATAGGAGCTGGAAACACCATATATTTT